This T cell receptor (beta chain) was retrieved from a study of blood T cell repertoires in COVID-19. Turning to the study itself: The United States, Italy and Spain were the sources of the acute and convalescent COVID-19 samples. PBMCs, B-cell-depleted T cells, or T cells were the source of the cDNA or gDNA that made up the material.

As handled by the study authors: Reference gene primers were amplified, and this amplification served to estimate nucleated cell counts. The data were produced by immunoSEQ multiplex PCR, yet TCRdb's version contains in-frame clones alone and is incomplete. That table furnishes V, J and clone size, whereas the DNA furnished D and trimming. The sample carries about 98,000 clones, more than 65% recorded once. CDR1 SGHRS and CDR2 YFSETQ come from the germline V gene. The CDR3 is 14 residues long. The V and J ends lost 4 bases and 0 bases respectively, with 10 bases between them. The sample taken for sequencing was peripheral blood. The clonotype comes from a woman aged 80 or older with acute or convalescent COVID-19. The rearrangement uses TRBV5-1 and TRBJ1-1; D is unresolved. This CDR3 reads CASSVQNMNTEAFF. CDR3 nucleotides: TGCGCCAGCAGCGTACAGAACATGAACACTGAAGCTTTCTTT.